The clone carrying this T cell receptor beta chain was counted at least ten times. This record comes from a study of T-cell reconstitution after alpha-beta-depleted transplantation in children. The authors prepared the TCRbeta library with unique molecular identifiers. MiXCR was run by TCRdb on the PCR reads, yielding one entry per CDR3 protein. The table includes approximately 400,000 distinct CDR3 sequences, 11% detected once. Losses at the gene ends were 4 bases for V and 8 bases for J; bases not matched to a gene: 1. The CDR3 length is 12 residues. Source: PBMCs from the stem cell graft donor, taken from the stem cell graft. The chain is built from TRBV12-3 or TRBV12-4 and TRBJ2-1; 8 bases align to TRBD1. This clonotype was sampled from a human donor who donated a stem cell graft to a child with acute myeloid leukemia. In DNA form, the CDR3 reads TGTGCCAGCAGTTCAGGGGGCCATGAGCAGTTCTTC. Translating it yields CASSSGGHEQFF.